Listed below are T cell receptor beta chains from one sample, sequenced in a study of prognosis after radiotherapy for stage I lung cancer. Each CDR3 protein is one row after TCRdb ran MiXCR on the multiplex PCR reads. The sample lists about 14,000 distinct CDR3 sequences; about 57% were seen once. Here the sequenced sample was PBMCs, taken before or after stereotactic body radiation therapy (not recorded which). These receptors all stem from a donor aged 50 or older with non-small cell lung cancer. CDR3s leave out the opening cysteine and the closing phenylalanine or tryptophan. The order of the fields is J gene, V gene, CDR3 protein.

TRBJ2-7	TRBV6-9	ASSYSPGSYEQY
TRBJ2-1	TRBV18	ASSPPRQGAKQF
TRBJ2-1	TRBV6-1	ASSLFRTSGMWNEQF
TRBJ1-4	TRBV6-4	ASSGDSESEKLF
TRBJ2-7	TRBV19	ASSIQRENEQY
TRBJ2-2	TRBV7-9	ASSAGTGDTGELF
TRBJ2-7	TRBV12-3/TRBV12-4	ASSSGQGGTYEQY
TRBJ2-1	TRBV12-3/TRBV12-4	ASSFGRDNEQF
TRBJ1-2	TRBV6-2/TRBV6-3	ASSTRGDYGYT
TRBJ2-7	TRBV6-1	ASSPRYSYEHY
TRBJ2-1	TRBV5-1	ASSLPGNEQF
TRBJ2-7	TRBV12-3/TRBV12-4	ASSVSGTASYEQY
TRBJ2-7	TRBV2	ASSAQGVDEQY
TRBJ2-7	TRBV7-2	ASSLAGGSYEQY
TRBJ2-7	TRBV19	ASSTTDLSFYEQH
TRBJ2-7	TRBV20-1	SATLQDRGTDEQY
TRBJ2-3	TRBV4-1	ASSQDDTQY
TRBJ2-1	TRBV11-2	ASSLTSGHYNEQF
TRBJ1-5	TRBV12-3/TRBV12-4	ASRASGTGASQPQH
TRBJ1-5	TRBV12-3/TRBV12-4	ASSIGGSNQPQH
TRBJ2-5	TRBV3-1	ASSQDGGFGETQY
TRBJ2-2	TRBV11-3	ASRSYFTSGTTGELF
TRBJ2-6	TRBV5-1	TSSTYSGSWANVLT
TRBJ2-3	TRBV6-4	ASSDSGGGTDTQY
TRBJ1-2	TRBV20-1	SATPVPTAYGYT
TRBJ1-1	TRBV13	ASSTQGAHTEAF
TRBJ2-5	TRBV30	AWDGAGETQY
TRBJ1-2	TRBV7-9	ASSFGGGPYGYT
TRBJ2-7	TRBV6-9	ASSYNVTSGTYDYEQY
TRBJ2-5	TRBV7-7	ASSLGGAQETQY
TRBJ2-7	TRBV11-3	ASSSVTYERY
TRBJ2-2	TRBV3-1	ASSQIAGGENTGELF
TRBJ1-1	TRBV19	ASSTGGDTEAF
TRBJ2-1	TRBV7-2	ASSLRLAGWTGEQF
TRBJ2-1	TRBV11-2	ASSLDPRRNNEQF
TRBJ1-6	TRBV20-1	SALPGQGYNSPLH
TRBJ2-1	TRBV2	ASSGGNNVNEQF
TRBJ2-2	TRBV7-2	ASSLGGSGELF
TRBJ1-1	TRBV12-3/TRBV12-4	ASSLSRGGGKDTEAF
TRBJ1-5	TRBV6-1	ASILAGNQPHH
TRBJ1-5	TRBV19	ASSAGVRQPQH